Below are 12 T cell receptor beta chains sequenced from a single sample in a study of beta chain features in type 1 diabetes. The entirety of the isolated RNA underwent reverse transcription, so expressed TCRB transcripts were sequenced. Profiling relied on immunoSEQ multiplex PCR, and the TCRdb table lists in-frame clones only, not all of them. The sample contains hundreds of thousands of clones, around a sixth of which appear only once. The source material was naive CD4+ T cells from blood. These TCRs come from a woman aged 18-30 years in good health.

This clone has more than one count but fewer than ten. J is TRBJ2-6 and V is TRBV7-8; 11 nucleotides align to TRBD1. After removal of 5 bases from V and 3 bases from J, the junction contained 9 bases not matched to a gene. Germline CDR1 SGHVS, CDR2 FQNEAQ. CDR3 size: 18 residues. The CDR3 loop reads CASSEKDRGQHGANVLTF. The CDR3, as DNA: TGTGCCAGCAGCGAAAAGGACAGGGGGCAACATGGGGCCAACGTCCTGACTTTC.

The chain joins TRBV6-5 to TRBJ1-1; a possible D gene is TRBD1 (6 bases). The germline CDR1 and CDR2 sequences are MNHEY and SVGAGI. V lost 6 bases and J lost 6, with 11 bases in between. The CDR3 length is 12 residues. The CDR3 DNA is TGTGCCAGCAGAGCACAGGGCTCTGAAGCTTTCTTT. Protein sequence: CASRAQGSEAFF.

This rearrangement joins TRBV18 to TRBJ2-3, with D maybe TRBD2 (5 bases). Trimming shortened V by 6 bases and J by 0 bases, and 13 bases separated the two germline ends. Germline CDR1 reads KGHSH; CDR2 reads LQKENI. The CDR3 is made up of 15 amino acids. CDR3 DNA sequence: TGTGCCAGCTCCGCCCGAGGGCCTAGCACAGATACGCAGTATTTT. Translation: CASSARGPSTDTQYF.

V gene TRBV7-6 combines with J gene TRBJ2-7; tentatively, D is TRBD1 or TRBD2 (5 bases each). V was trimmed by 1 base and J by 0 bases, leaving 16 bases between them. The CDR3 loop spans 17 amino acids. Germline V gene sequence: CDR1 SGHVS, CDR2 FNYEAQ. The CDR3 spells CASSLGSAGTLSYEQYF. The CDR3 DNA follows: TGTGCCAGCAGCTTAGGTTCCGCCGGGACCCTCTCCTACGAGCAGTACTTC.

This clone was counted between two and nine times. The chain employs TRBV29-1 and TRBJ1-5; no reliable D call. The CDR3 has 12 amino acids. From germline, CDR1 is SQVTM and CDR2 ANQGSEA. Trimming stripped 3 bases from V and 6 bases from J, with 9 bases between. The DNA for the CDR3 is TGCAGCGTTGAGCGGGGATGTCAGCCCCAGCATTTT. Protein: CSVERGCQPQHF.

This clone occurred a few times. V gene TRBV7-8 combines with J gene TRBJ2-7; the match to TRBD1 covers 7 bases. With V trimmed by 3 bases and J by 3 bases, 5 bases remained unmatched. CDR1 and CDR2 (germline): SGHVS, FQNEAQ. The CDR3 covers 14 residues. CDR3 DNA: TGTGCCAGCAGCTTCGTGGGACAGAGCTACGAGCAGTACTTC. Its protein product is CASSFVGQSYEQYF.

CDR3 in amino acids: CASSLRVTNYGYTF. The CDR3 bases are TGTGCCAGCAGCCTCAGGGTTACTAACTATGGCTACACCTTC. The chain combines TRBV28 with TRBJ1-2, with D possibly TRBD1 on 5 matching bases. CDR3 length: 14 amino acids. The ends were cut back, 6 bases at V and 0 bases at J, with 11 bases in the middle. CDR1 and CDR2 (germline): MDHEN, SYDVKM.

This sequence joins TRBV7-9 and TRBJ2-3; 7 nucleotides align to TRBD2. The junction had 5 bases not matched to a gene; V was cut back by 5 bases and J by 0 bases. This CDR3 is built from 15 residues. CDR1 is SEHNR and CDR2 is FQNEAQ in the germline V gene (reference sequence). The CDR3 DNA reads as TGTGCCAGCAGCGGCGGGAGATTTAGCACAGATACGCAGTATTTT. This sequence encodes CASSGGRFSTDTQYF.

V is TRBV29-1 and J is TRBJ2-2, with 7 bases identical to TRBD1. This CDR3 comprises 13 residues. The germline CDR1 and CDR2 sequences are SQVTM and ANQGSEA. Germline trimming cut 7 bases from V and 4 bases from J; bases unmatched to any gene: 6. The DNA of the CDR3 is TGCAGCGCGGGACAGATGACCACCGGGGAGCTGTTTTTT. Residues: CSAGQMTTGELFF.

This clone appeared a few times. The rearrangement joins TRBV6-7 to TRBJ2-1, with D perhaps matching TRBD1 (6 bases). TRBV6-7 is an open reading frame whose function is uncertain. This CDR3 spans 17 amino acids. V was shortened by 7 bases and J by 2 bases, with 21 bases between the two germline ends. CDR3 protein: CASKYLPRDIPYNEQFF. CDR3 bases: TGTGCCAGCAAGTACCTTCCCCGGGACATCCCCTACAATGAGCAGTTCTTC.

The chain has TRBV6-5 and TRBJ2-3, with no clear D. Trimming shortened V by 1 base and J by 6 bases, and 11 bases separated the two germline ends. The CDR3 consists of 14 residues. Germline V gene data show CDR1 as MNHEY and CDR2 as SVGAGI. DNA of the CDR3: TGTGCCAGCAGTTACTTCTCTACGTCGGATACGCAGTATTTT. Translation: CASSYFSTSDTQYF.

In its sample, this clone was seen a few times. The chain has TRBV6-6 and TRBJ2-1; 7 bases map to TRBD2. Germline V gives CDR1 MNHNY, CDR2 SVGAGI (reference sequence). Trimming at V came to 11 bases and at J to 0 bases, leaving 4 bases not matched to a gene. CDR3 size: 13 residues. CDR3 residues: CAHGGSSYNEQFF. The CDR3 nucleotides read TGTGCCCACGGGGGGTCCTCCTACAATGAGCAGTTCTTC.